A selection of T cell receptor beta chains follows, all from one sample in a study of OX40 agonist ivuxolimab in advanced cancers. Clones were read by immunoSEQ multiplex PCR, and TCRdb kept only the in-frame ones, dropping some. Here the sample spans nearly 80,000 clones, about 90% being singletons. The sample was CD4+ or CD8+ T cells sorted from blood, taken in a trial of the OX40 agonist ivuxolimab. The origin of the receptors is an adult with an advanced solid tumor such as melanoma, head and neck, liver or kidney cancer. Each CDR3 is given with its conserved first and last residue. Each record gives: clone size, V gene, J gene, D gene, CDR3 DNA, CDR3 protein. D genes are given only for firm matches. Some rows mark clone size as missing; the rest say once, few, many or name a class of expanded clone.

clone size: .; V gene: TRBV2; J gene: TRBJ1-2; D gene: .; CDR3 DNA: TGTGCCAGCAGTCCACAGGGAAGTGAGGGCTACACCTTC; CDR3 protein: CASSPQGSEGYTF
clone size: .; V gene: TRBV5-1; J gene: TRBJ2-3; D gene: .; CDR3 DNA: TGCGCCAGCAGAATTTGGGACACGATCACAGATACGCAGTATTTT; CDR3 protein: CASRIWDTITDTQYF
clone size: .; V gene: TRBV7-9; J gene: TRBJ1-3; D gene: TRBD1; CDR3 DNA: TGTGCCAGCAGCTCCCTTACTCGGACAGGGAAGAACACCATATATTTT; CDR3 protein: CASSSLTRTGKNTIYF
clone size: .; V gene: TRBV4-1; J gene: TRBJ1-2; D gene: TRBD1; CDR3 DNA: TGCGCCAGCAGCCAGACAGGGAGGTTGGGCTACACCTTC; CDR3 protein: CASSQTGRLGYTF
clone size: .; V gene: TRBV9; J gene: TRBJ2-3; D gene: .; CDR3 DNA: TGTGCCAGCAGCGTAGGGGTATCTAGCACAGATACGCAGTATTTT; CDR3 protein: CASSVGVSSTDTQYF
clone size: .; V gene: TRBV10-2; J gene: TRBJ2-1; D gene: TRBD2; CDR3 DNA: TGCGCCAGCAGTAGGACTAGCGGGGGTAGCTCCTACAATGAGCAGTTCTTC; CDR3 protein: CASSRTSGGSSYNEQFF
clone size: once; V gene: TRBV18; J gene: TRBJ2-5; D gene: .; CDR3 DNA: TGTGCCAGCTCACCTCGGGGTAGCGGACAAGAGACCCAGTACTTC; CDR3 protein: CASSPRGSGQETQYF
clone size: once; V gene: TRBV5-1; J gene: TRBJ1-6; D gene: .; CDR3 DNA: TGCGCCAGTTGCCCCGGGACGGAGAATTCACCCCTCCACTTT; CDR3 protein: CASCPGTENSPLHF
clone size: .; V gene: TRBV11-2; J gene: TRBJ2-4; D gene: .; CDR3 DNA: TGTGCCAGCAGCTTAGGCAGCAAAAACATTCAGTACTTC; CDR3 protein: CASSLGSKNIQYF
clone size: .; V gene: TRBV5-1; J gene: TRBJ1-3; D gene: .; CDR3 DNA: TGCGCCAGCAGCCGCGATGGTTCGGGAAACACCATATATTTT; CDR3 protein: CASSRDGSGNTIYF
clone size: .; V gene: TRBV30; J gene: TRBJ2-7; D gene: .; CDR3 DNA: TGTGCCTGGGACAGGACGCGCTCCTACGAGCAGTACTTC; CDR3 protein: CAWDRTRSYEQYF
clone size: once; V gene: TRBV2; J gene: TRBJ1-2; D gene: .; CDR3 DNA: TGTGCCAGCACTAATACTCCGAGGGGCTACACCTTC; CDR3 protein: CASTNTPRGYTF
clone size: few; V gene: TRBV11-2; J gene: TRBJ2-2; D gene: .; CDR3 DNA: TGTGCCAGCAGCTTAGAAGCCGGGGAGCTGTTTTTT; CDR3 protein: CASSLEAGELFF
clone size: once; V gene: TRBV7-9; J gene: TRBJ2-3; D gene: .; CDR3 DNA: TGTGCCAGCAGCTTACCTGGGGGATCTGCAACAGATACGCAGTATTTT; CDR3 protein: CASSLPGGSATDTQYF
clone size: .; V gene: TRBV28; J gene: TRBJ1-5; D gene: .; CDR3 DNA: TGTGCCAGCAGTTTAGGCCAGGGTGTGGATCAGCCCCAGCATTTT; CDR3 protein: CASSLGQGVDQPQHF
clone size: .; V gene: TRBV5-1; J gene: TRBJ2-3; D gene: TRBD2; CDR3 DNA: TGCGCCAGCAGCTTCGGCGGGGGGATCGGCACAGATACGCAGTATTTT; CDR3 protein: CASSFGGGIGTDTQYF
clone size: once; V gene: TRBV6-5; J gene: TRBJ1-1; D gene: .; CDR3 DNA: TGTGCCAGCAGTCCTACGGCCGCTGAAGCTTTCTTT; CDR3 protein: CASSPTAAEAFF
clone size: .; V gene: TRBV11-3; J gene: TRBJ2-3; D gene: .; CDR3 DNA: TGTGCCAGCAGCTTAGATGGAGATACGCAGTATTTT; CDR3 protein: CASSLDGDTQYF
clone size: .; V gene: TRBV11-2; J gene: TRBJ2-1; D gene: TRBD1; CDR3 DNA: TGTGCCAGCAGCTTAGATGGATTCGGACAGGGGTCGGATGAGCAGTTCTTC; CDR3 protein: CASSLDGFGQGSDEQFF
clone size: once; V gene: TRBV5-1; J gene: TRBJ1-2; D gene: .; CDR3 DNA: TGCGCCAGCAGCGGACCGGACAGACCAAACTATGGCTACACCTTC; CDR3 protein: CASSGPDRPNYGYTF
clone size: .; V gene: TRBV6-5; J gene: TRBJ2-3; D gene: .; CDR3 DNA: TGTGCCAGCAGTTACTCGTTCTGGAGCACAGATACGCAGTATTTT; CDR3 protein: CASSYSFWSTDTQYF
clone size: .; V gene: TRBV7-8; J gene: TRBJ2-2; D gene: .; CDR3 DNA: TGTGCCAGCAGCTCTTACAGGGTTGCGAACACCGGGGAGCTGTTTTTT; CDR3 protein: CASSSYRVANTGELFF
clone size: .; V gene: TRBV6-5; J gene: TRBJ1-3; D gene: .; CDR3 DNA: TGTGCCAGCAGCCGAGGGATTCTCTCTGGAAACACCATATATTTT; CDR3 protein: CASSRGILSGNTIYF
clone size: .; V gene: TRBV10-2; J gene: TRBJ2-1; D gene: TRBD1; CDR3 DNA: TGCGCCAGTCGGACAGGGGAGATTGAGCAGTTCTTC; CDR3 protein: CASRTGEIEQFF
clone size: .; V gene: TRBV5-1; J gene: TRBJ2-5; D gene: TRBD2; CDR3 DNA: TGCGCCAGCAGTTCTCACCGGACTAGTGCCACACAAGAGACCCAGTACTTC; CDR3 protein: CASSSHRTSATQETQYF
clone size: once; V gene: TRBV13; J gene: TRBJ1-6; D gene: .; CDR3 DNA: TGTGCCAGCAGCCCCGGGACCGGTAGCTCCTATAATTCACCCCTCCACTTT; CDR3 protein: CASSPGTGSSYNSPLHF
clone size: .; V gene: TRBV6-1; J gene: TRBJ1-6; D gene: TRBD1; CDR3 DNA: TGTGCCAGCAACCCGGACAGGTCCGGTAATTCACCCCTCCACTTT; CDR3 protein: CASNPDRSGNSPLHF
clone size: .; V gene: TRBV5-8; J gene: TRBJ1-5; D gene: .; CDR3 DNA: TGTGCCAGCAGCCTGGGCGCAGGGAGCAATCAGCCCCAGCATTTT; CDR3 protein: CASSLGAGSNQPQHF
clone size: .; V gene: TRBV5-4; J gene: TRBJ2-6; D gene: TRBD1; CDR3 DNA: TGTGCCAGCAGCTTGTACGGGACAGGGCACTCTGGGGCCAACGTCCTGACTTTC; CDR3 protein: CASSLYGTGHSGANVLTF
clone size: .; V gene: TRBV7-9; J gene: TRBJ1-4; D gene: .; CDR3 DNA: TGTGCCAGCAGCTCGACGGGAGCCTCTAATGAAAAACTGTTTTTT; CDR3 protein: CASSSTGASNEKLFF
clone size: .; V gene: TRBV18; J gene: TRBJ2-2; D gene: .; CDR3 DNA: TGTGCCAGCTCACCACCGGCCGGGGAGCTGTTTTTT; CDR3 protein: CASSPPAGELFF
clone size: .; V gene: TRBV5-1; J gene: TRBJ1-4; D gene: .; CDR3 DNA: TGCGCCAGCAGCTTGGGGCAGGGTGAAAAACTGTTTTTT; CDR3 protein: CASSLGQGEKLFF
clone size: .; V gene: TRBV7-7; J gene: TRBJ2-5; D gene: TRBD2; CDR3 DNA: TGTGCTAGCAGCTTAAGCAGCGGGGGGCTAGAGACCCAGTACTTC; CDR3 protein: CASSLSSGGLETQYF
clone size: .; V gene: TRBV7-8; J gene: TRBJ1-5; D gene: .; CDR3 DNA: TGTGCCAGCAGCTTAACCAGGGTCGCGGGCAATCAGCCCCAGCATTTT; CDR3 protein: CASSLTRVAGNQPQHF
clone size: .; V gene: TRBV18; J gene: TRBJ2-3; D gene: TRBD1; CDR3 DNA: TGTGCCAGCCCACGGACAGGGGGCTCGGCAGATACGCAGTATTTT; CDR3 protein: CASPRTGGSADTQYF
clone size: .; V gene: TRBV7-9; J gene: TRBJ1-2; D gene: .; CDR3 DNA: TGTGCCAGCAAAGGCTACACCTTC; CDR3 protein: CASKGYTF
clone size: .; V gene: TRBV6-6; J gene: TRBJ1-2; D gene: .; CDR3 DNA: TGTGCCAGCTGCTCCGGGGAGGCTTATGGCTACACCTTC; CDR3 protein: CASCSGEAYGYTF
clone size: few; V gene: TRBV10-2; J gene: TRBJ1-6; D gene: .; CDR3 DNA: TGCGCCAGCAGTGGGGACACGTACATTGGGAATTCACCCCTCCACTTT; CDR3 protein: CASSGDTYIGNSPLHF
clone size: .; V gene: TRBV11-2; J gene: TRBJ1-5; D gene: .; CDR3 DNA: TGTGCCAGCAGCTGGGGGTGGGATCAGCCCCAGCATTTT; CDR3 protein: CASSWGWDQPQHF
clone size: .; V gene: TRBV5-4; J gene: TRBJ2-5; D gene: TRBD1; CDR3 DNA: TGTGCCAGCAGCTTGGGGGACAGCAAAGAGACCCAGTACTTC; CDR3 protein: CASSLGDSKETQYF
clone size: .; V gene: TRBV19; J gene: TRBJ1-1; D gene: .; CDR3 DNA: TGTGCCAGTAGTGCTAGACTGAAAATGAACACTGAAGCTTTCTTT; CDR3 protein: CASSARLKMNTEAFF
clone size: .; V gene: TRBV6-5; J gene: TRBJ1-3; D gene: .; CDR3 DNA: TGTGCCAGCAGGGATTCTACGGGAAACACCATATATTTT; CDR3 protein: CASRDSTGNTIYF
clone size: .; V gene: TRBV5-1; J gene: TRBJ2-2; D gene: .; CDR3 DNA: TGCGCCAGCAGCTCTGTTGGGACCGGGGAGCTGTTTTTT; CDR3 protein: CASSSVGTGELFF
clone size: .; V gene: TRBV18; J gene: TRBJ2-5; D gene: .; CDR3 DNA: TGTGCCAGCTCACCGGACAAGACGGAGACCCAGTACTTC; CDR3 protein: CASSPDKTETQYF